This record looks at one T cell receptor (beta chain) sequence and its context. What it binds is unknown. The CDR3 runs to 14 residues. CDR1 and CDR2 from the germline V gene are SGHTA and FQGNSA. V was shortened by 7 bases and J by 5 bases, with 17 bases between the two germline ends. This sample is drawn from a study of T cell responses to AZD1222 COVID-19 vaccine. Regarding the study as a whole: Donors were chiefly white British, with a greater number of females, and clonal diversity was perhaps underestimated.

Repertoires were generated with immunoSEQ multiplex PCR, while TCRdb's copy carries only in-frame clones and drops some. The profile shows 200,000 to 300,000 clones, just over 90% of them singletons. The V and J genes are TRBV7-2 and TRBJ1-2, with D possibly TRBD1 on 5 matching bases. The receptor's source is an adult in good health. Material: peripheral blood, obtained on day 0 of AZD1222 vaccination. CDR3 sequence (DNA): TGTGCCAGCAAGAGGGACGCCGGGCTATATGGCTACACCTTC. This sequence encodes CASKRDAGLYGYTF.